The entry that follows covers one TCR beta chain sequence. What it binds is not known. This specimen belongs to a study of T cell responses to AZD1222 COVID-19 vaccine. Findings of the study overall: Vaccine-related CD4 TCRs covered spike, predominating at 160-218 and 743-854. Baseline testing showed seropositivity in only five to seven AZD1222 recipients. Most donors were white British and more were female, and clonal diversity was possibly underestimated.

Trimming pared 9 bases from V and 7 bases from J, leaving 12 bases between. The CDR3 consists of 12 residues. From germline, CDR1 is LNHDA and CDR2 SQIVND (reference sequence). The data were produced by immunoSEQ multiplex PCR, yet TCRdb's version contains in-frame clones alone and is incomplete. The data show about 110,000 clones, with about 90% seen just once and roughly 7.8% held by the top ten. The V and J genes are TRBV19 and TRBJ1-4; D is possibly TRBD1 (5 bases). The sequence was collected from an adult in good health. The input for sequencing was peripheral blood, taken on day 0 of AZD1222 vaccination. CDR3 region: CASGAGLEKLFF. The CDR3 DNA is TGTGCCAGCGGGGCAGGGCTTGAAAAACTGTTTTTT.